A selection of T cell receptor beta chains follows, all from one sample in a study of neurological immune-mediated disorders. MiXCR was run by TCRdb on the 5' RACE reads, yielding one entry per CDR3 protein. The table has some 29,000 distinct CDR3 sequences, around 10% seen once. Specimen: PBMCs. Receptors were obtained from a man between 60 and 75 years old in good health. Each CDR3 is given with its conserved first and last residue. The D gene is left open where the match is weak. Each size is how often the clone was seen (once, few, many) or a class if it is expanded.

d_call j_call clone_size v_call cdr3_aa cdr3_nt
TRBD2 TRBJ2-3 many TRBV14 CASSHGLAGRTDTQYF TGTGCCAGCAGCCATGGACTAGCGGGACGAACAGATACGCAGTATTTT
- TRBJ2-7 medium-sized TRBV25-1 CASSEWDYEQYF TGTGCCAGCAGTGAATGGGACTACGAGCAGTACTTC
TRBD1 TRBJ2-2 many TRBV10-3 CAISERDRGLFF TGTGCCATCAGTGAGAGGGACAGGGGTCTGTTTTTT
- TRBJ2-7 many TRBV5-1 CASSLERIYEQYF TGCGCCAGCAGCTTGGAGCGGATCTACGAGCAGTACTTC
TRBD2 TRBJ2-1 many TRBV19 CASTFREADEQFF TGTGCCAGTACATTCCGGGAGGCCGATGAGCAGTTCTTC
- TRBJ1-3 many TRBV12-3/TRBV12-4 CASSLGDFSGNTIYF TGTGCCAGCAGTTTAGGTGATTTCTCTGGAAACACCATATATTTT
- TRBJ1-4 many TRBV7-2 CASSPPPGQGTTNEKLFF TGTGCCAGCAGCCCCCCTCCTGGGCAGGGCACAACTAATGAAAAACTGTTTTTT
- TRBJ2-6 many TRBV12-3/TRBV12-4 CASSYSSGANVLTF TGTGCCAGCAGTTACAGCTCTGGGGCCAACGTCCTGACTTTC
- TRBJ2-7 few TRBV4-1 CASSQDRGWTGTYEQYF TGCGCCAGCAGCCAAGACCGGGGGTGGACAGGTACCTACGAGCAGTACTTC
TRBD2 TRBJ2-3 many TRBV29-1 CSVGRAGGGTDTQYF TGCAGCGTTGGGCGGGCGGGAGGCGGCACAGATACGCAGTATTTT